This T cell receptor beta chain emerged from a study of CD8 T cells in ankylosing spondylitis. Using its own MiXCR run on the 5' RACE reads, TCRdb lists one record per CDR3 protein. The table includes nearly 25,000 distinct CDR3 sequences, about 17% detected once. The CDR3 is 15 amino acids. Trimming removed 3 bases from V and 5 bases from J, with 14 bases in between. This clonotype was recorded at least ten times. The sequencing sample was made of blood. This receptor was taken from a male donor with ankylosing spondylitis or in good health (not recorded which). The chain has TRBV12-3 or TRBV12-4 and TRBJ2-1, with D possibly TRBD2 on 5 matching bases. The CDR3 region has the DNA TGTGCCAGCAGTTTGGATAGGACTGCTAACAATGAGCAGTTCTTC. Its translation is CASSLDRTANNEQFF.